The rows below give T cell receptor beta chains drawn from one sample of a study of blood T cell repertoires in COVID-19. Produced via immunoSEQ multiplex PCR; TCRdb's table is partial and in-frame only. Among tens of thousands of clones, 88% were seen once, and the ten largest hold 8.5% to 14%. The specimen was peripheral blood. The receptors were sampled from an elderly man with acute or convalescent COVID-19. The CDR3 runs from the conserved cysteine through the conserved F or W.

CASSSGLMNTEAFF | TRBV6-2/TRBV6-3
CASSVSVPNTGELFF | TRBV28
CASSGRGTSGNNEQFF | TRBV14
CASSPAGAKNIQYF | TRBV11-2
CASSVGLPHTEAFF | TRBV9
CASSQQGGDIF | TRBV9
CASSPIGGAGVGEQFF | TRBV18
CASNSVDRGSSEQFF | TRBV6-5
CASTFGGQENYGYTF | TRBV5-4
CASSPPGSSSTNEKLFF | TRBV18
CAWSVWASGNNEQFF | TRBV30
CASSRQGNSNQPQHF | TRBV28
CATSGEEGSSYEQYF | TRBV15
CASSLGRDTEAFF | TRBV18
CASSLGSGLETQYF | TRBV4-1
CASMIGRGQPQHF | TRBV2
CASSPTGFLNGYTF | TRBV28
CASHPGTTNTGELFF | TRBV19
CASSIQGVAEKLFF | TRBV7-6
CASSSAGTSGRFSNEQFF | TRBV7-3
CASSLRPGQRSEQYF | TRBV7-3
CASSLGLAGPTDTQYF | TRBV7-9
CASSPQGGPEKLFF | TRBV18
CASSKAGTSGPFSPYF | TRBV4-2
CASNFMPDSPLHF | TRBV9
CASIVSSASYNEQFF | TRBV28
CASSLWGDYGYTF | TRBV27
CATGGQNNQPQHF | TRBV30
CASNGRRDTEAFF | TRBV28
CASMGQGGGQPQHF | TRBV19
CASSFNRGPSYEQYF | TRBV27
CASSLLGSGANVLTF | TRBV5-5
CASSRSSYEQYF | TRBV14
CASSAQGPNEKLFF | TRBV5-1
CASSIGTGNYGYTF | TRBV19
CASRDRGNTEAFF | TRBV2
CASSQDVTVTLEQYF | TRBV4-2
CASSQEQGASQPQHF | TRBV4-3
CASRGDMRETQYF | TRBV2
CASSPRTVPDTQYF | TRBV9
CASSWANGQGRAQYF | TRBV5-1
CASRQLNTGELFF | TRBV6-6
CAISDRGPFGYTF | TRBV10-3
CASRPLQGDTEAFF | TRBV19
CASTGTGYTEAFF | TRBV25-1